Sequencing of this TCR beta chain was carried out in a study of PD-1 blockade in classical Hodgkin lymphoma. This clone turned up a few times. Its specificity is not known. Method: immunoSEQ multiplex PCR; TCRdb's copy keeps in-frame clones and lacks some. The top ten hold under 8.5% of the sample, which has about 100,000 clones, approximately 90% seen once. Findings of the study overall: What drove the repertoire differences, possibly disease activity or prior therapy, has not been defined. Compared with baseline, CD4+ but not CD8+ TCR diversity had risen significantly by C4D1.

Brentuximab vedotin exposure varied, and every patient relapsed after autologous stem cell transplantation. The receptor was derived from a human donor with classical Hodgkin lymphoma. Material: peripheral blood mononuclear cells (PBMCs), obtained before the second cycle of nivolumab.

CDR3 sequence: CASSEALVSSYEQYF. DNA of the CDR3: TGTGCCAGCAGTGAAGCGCTGGTTAGCTCCTACGAGCAGTACTTC. This chain uses TRBV6-1 with TRBJ2-7; the D is unclear. CDR3 size: 15 residues. The germline V gene encodes CDR1 MNHNS and CDR2 SASEGT. V dropped 0 bases and J dropped 0 bases, with 9 bases sitting between them.